This T cell receptor beta chain is from a study of blood T cell repertoires in COVID-19. At the level of the study: Acute-phase and convalescent COVID-19 samples originated in the United States, Italy and Spain. T cells, B-cell-depleted T cells, or PBMCs provided the cDNA or gDNA that served as material.

Original handling: The authors estimated nucleated cell counts from reference gene primer amplification. Generated by immunoSEQ multiplex PCR, the TCRdb table keeps only in-frame clones and is missing some. The V and J calls and clone size are taken from that table; D and trimming were inferred from the DNA. This table has tens of thousands of clones, 88% appearing once. The CDR3 runs to 15 residues. Per the germline V gene, CDR1 is SGDLS and CDR2 is YYNGEE. Trimming removed 0 bases at V and 2 bases at J, with 10 bases between. The sequenced sample consisted of peripheral blood. This clonotype originated in a human donor in a cohort sampled during active COVID-19. The chain recombines TRBV9 with TRBJ2-3; D ambiguous. The CDR3 sequence is CASSVDTGHTDTQYF. In DNA form, the CDR3 reads TGTGCCAGCAGCGTAGATACGGGTCACACAGATACGCAGTATTTT.